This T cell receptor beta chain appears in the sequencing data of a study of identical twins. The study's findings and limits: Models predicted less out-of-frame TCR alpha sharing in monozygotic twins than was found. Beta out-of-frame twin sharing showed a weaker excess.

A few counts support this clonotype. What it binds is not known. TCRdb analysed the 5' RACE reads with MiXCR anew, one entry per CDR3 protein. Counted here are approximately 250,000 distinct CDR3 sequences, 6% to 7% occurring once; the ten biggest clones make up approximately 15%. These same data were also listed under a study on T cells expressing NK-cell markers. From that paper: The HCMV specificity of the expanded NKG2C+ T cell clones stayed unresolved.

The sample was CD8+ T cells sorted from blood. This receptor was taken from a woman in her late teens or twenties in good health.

The CDR3 DNA sequence: TGTGCCAGCAGCAAAGACCCGACAGGGGCAAGCTCTGGGGCCAACGTCCTGACTTTC. This codes for CASSKDPTGASSGANVLTF. This rearrangement joins TRBV21-1 to TRBJ2-6; TRBD1 is taken as the D call from the table, unchecked against the DNA. TRBV21-1 is reported as a pseudogene. There are 19 residues in the CDR3.